Listed here is a single TCR beta chain. This specimen belongs to a study of CD8+CD57+ T cells in acquired aplastic anemia. The germline V gene encodes CDR1 LNHDA and CDR2 SQIVND (reference sequence). V shed 2 bases and J shed 7 bases, with 14 bases lying between them. The CDR3 length is 14 residues. The use of genomic DNA as template underpinned the TCR beta VDJ and CDR3 profiling. TCRdb reanalysed the reads using MiXCR and keeps one entry per CDR3 protein. The table has around 170,000 distinct CDR3 sequences, around 47% seen once; the top ten hold roughly 3.5%. An expansion of CD8+CD57+ cells by flow cytometry had been shown in patients chosen for sequencing.

The rearrangement joins TRBV19 to TRBJ1-1; D remains unclear. Sequencing was carried out using sorted CD4+, CD8+, or CD8+CD57+ T cells (not recorded which) from PBMCs. The TCR comes from a human donor with aplastic anemia. The CDR3 sequence: CASSIRPRSGEAFF. The CDR3 region has the DNA TGTGCCAGTAGTATAAGGCCCCGGTCGGGTGAAGCTTTCTTT.